Following are 14 T cell receptor beta chains from one sample sequenced in a study of T cell responses to AZD1222 COVID-19 vaccine. Using immunoSEQ multiplex PCR, the repertoire was profiled, and TCRdb retains in-frame clones only, with some absent. In the table there are more than 95,000 clones, 70% to 90% of which are singletons. The sample consisted of peripheral blood, taken on day 0 of AZD1222 vaccination. The receptors come from an adult in good health.

This clone was seen more than once but under ten times. The chain couples TRBV4-1 to TRBJ1-4, with unresolved D. V lost 4 bases, J lost 4 bases, and 13 bases lay in between. Germline CDR1 reads MGHRA; CDR2 reads YSYEKL. This CDR3 spans 15 amino acids. CDR3 coding DNA: TGCGCCAGCAGCCGGACGGAGAGAAATAATGAAAAACTGTTTTTT. This translates into CASSRTERNNEKLFF.

The CDR3 nucleotides are TGTGCCAGCAGATCGACAGCGAACACCGGGGAGCTGTTTTTT. Translated, it gives CASRSTANTGELFF. The chain has TRBV28 and TRBJ2-2; maybe TRBD1 (5 bases). Germline V gene sequence: CDR1 MDHEN, CDR2 SYDVKM. Trimming left V 6 bases short and J 0 bases short, with 8 bases between. The CDR3 is 14 residues long.

The chain recombines TRBV6-6 with TRBJ1-5; D gene ambiguous. This CDR3 is built from 15 residues. Between the trimmed V and J ends, which lost 2 bases and 0 bases, there was a span of 8 bases. Germline values: CDR1 MNHNY, CDR2 SVGAGI (reference sequence). The CDR3 is CASSYGDYSNQPQHF. As DNA, the CDR3 is TGTGCCAGCAGTTACGGGGATTATAGCAATCAGCCCCAGCATTTT.

This clone was seen a few times. The rearrangement links TRBV6-1 to TRBJ2-1; the D gene is possibly TRBD2 (6 bases). The CDR3 runs 18 residues. Germline CDR1 and CDR2: MNHNS and SASEGT. Trimming took off 3 bases at V and 4 bases at J, with 22 bases between the two ends. CDR3 nucleotides: TGTGCCAGCAGTGATTCCCCGGGAGCCATCAATTTTTACAATGAGCAGTTCTTC. This sequence encodes CASSDSPGAINFYNEQFF.

The rearrangement joins TRBV7-2 to TRBJ1-2; possibly TRBD1 for D (6 bases). The V gene lost 1 base and the J gene lost 7 bases, with 19 bases spanning the gap. Germline CDR1 and CDR2: SGHTA and FQGNSA. This CDR3 region has 16 residues. The CDR3 here is CASSLDPRGGRGGYTF. In nucleotides, the CDR3 is TGTGCCAGCAGCTTAGACCCTCGAGGGGGGCGCGGTGGCTACACCTTC.

This clone was picked up one time. The rearrangement uses TRBV6-5 and TRBJ2-7; 10 nucleotides match TRBD1. Losses at the gene ends were 11 bases for V and 9 bases for J; bases not matched to a gene: 4. Looked up from germline, CDR1 is MNHEY and CDR2 is SVGAGI. CDR3 size: 10 residues. The CDR3 spells CAVGQGGQYF. The CDR3 DNA reads TGTGCCGTCGGACAGGGGGGGCAGTACTTC.

The rearrangement links TRBV5-1 to TRBJ1-4; TRBD1 matches at 7 bases. There are 17 residues in the CDR3. Germline assignment: CDR1 SGHRS and CDR2 YFSETQ. J lost 4 bases, V lost 3 bases, and 12 bases had no gene match. For the CDR3, the DNA is TGCGCCAGCAGCTCCTACAGGGGCGGTGTTGATAATGAAAAACTGTTTTTT. Its translation: CASSSYRGGVDNEKLFF.

This chain joins TRBV10-3 and TRBJ2-7; possibly TRBD1 or TRBD2 for D (6 bases each). This CDR3 is built from 16 residues. V lost 2 bases and J 0 bases, leaving 14 bases between the germline ends. In germline, CDR1 is ENHRY, CDR2 SYGVKD. Written as DNA, the CDR3 is TGTGCCATCAGTGAGGAGGGGGGTACAAGCTCCTACGAGCAGTACTTC. Translating it yields CAISEEGGTSSYEQYF.

This chain uses TRBV14 with TRBJ1-1; no reliable D call. The V and J ends lost 4 bases and 4 bases respectively, with 13 bases between them. The CDR3 totals 14 residues. Looked up from germline, CDR1 is SGHDN and CDR2 is FVKESK. This CDR3 is CASSPNTVVTEAFF. Here the CDR3 DNA reads TGTGCCAGCAGCCCGAATACGGTTGTCACTGAAGCTTTCTTT.

The rearrangement uses TRBV7-8 and TRBJ1-1; D may be TRBD1 (6 bases). The CDR3 has 14 residues. CDR1 is SGHVS, CDR2 FQNEAQ, per germline. Trimming removed 11 bases from V and 3 bases from J, with 19 bases in between. In DNA form, the CDR3 reads TGTGCCGGGGGGCGTCAGGGTAAGTACACTGAAGCTTTCTTT. This codes for CAGGRQGKYTEAFF.

The rearrangement uses TRBV6-2 or TRBV6-3 and TRBJ2-7, with 7 bases identical to TRBD1. V gave up 5 bases and J gave up 3 bases; unmatched junction bases: 4. CDR1 and CDR2 from the germline V gene are MNHEY and SVGEGT. The CDR3 consists of 13 residues. The CDR3 sequence is CASSETGLYEQYF. CDR3 nucleotides: TGTGCCAGCAGTGAGACAGGGCTCTACGAGCAGTACTTC.

The V call is TRBV6-2 or TRBV6-3, the J call TRBJ2-1; D tentatively fits TRBD1 or TRBD2 (5 bases each). CDR1 MNHEY and CDR2 SVGEGT come from the germline V gene. The CDR3 covers 14 residues. V dropped 0 bases and J dropped 7 bases, with 10 bases sitting between them. DNA of the CDR3: TGTGCCAGCAGTTACTCGGGACGGAGGAATGAGCAGTTCTTC. Protein sequence: CASSYSGRRNEQFF.

V is TRBV7-6 and J is TRBJ1-1; TRBD1 might be the D (5 bases). Trimming stripped 1 base from V and 5 bases from J, with 11 bases between. CDR1 is SGHVS, CDR2 FNYEAQ, per germline. The CDR3 is 14 residues long. Here the CDR3 reads CASSLGGRETEAFF. CDR3 bases: TGTGCCAGCAGCTTAGGGGGGAGGGAAACTGAAGCTTTCTTT.

The chain has TRBV27 and TRBJ1-1, with D possibly matching TRBD1 (6 bases). Per germline, CDR1 MNHEY and CDR2 SMNVEV (reference sequence). Trimming stripped 2 bases from V and 0 bases from J, with 10 bases between. This CDR3 has 15 residues. The CDR3 spells CASSLMGAMNTEAFF. The CDR3 coding sequence is TGTGCCAGCAGTTTAATGGGGGCGATGAACACTGAAGCTTTCTTT.